This T cell receptor (beta chain) was retrieved from a study of blood T cells in healthy people across ages (dated by TCRdb to the mid-2010s). Describing the broader study: Template switching captured roughly one uniquely barcoded TCR beta cDNA molecule per two T cells in model experiments. To track age-related changes in TCR beta repertoire diversity, the study relied on deep sequencing normalized with unique cDNA molecular identifiers. Four age groups were formed from the donors: young (average 16 years), middle-aged (just under 40), aged (about 62) and long-lived (approximately 80). To avoid experimental bias, donors of different ages were distributed randomly across sequencing lanes. Two additional independent replicas of 1 million unique cDNA reads from the same blood draw were analyzed for two donors (one aged 18 to 29 and one aged 80 or older).

A word on this clonotype: Its antigen is currently not known. Base qualities were left out, and no much larger clone turns up one base away.

The method behind the library was 5' RACE. For sequencing, an Illumina HiSeq 2500 was employed. A second PCR of about 6 to 12 cycles was performed with a sample-barcoded 5' primer and a J-beta primer mix. A unique molecular identifier was introduced onto each TCR beta cDNA molecule by a template-switch 5' adaptor carrying 12 random nucleotides. Each sample yielded at least 3 million CDR3-containing paired-end reads. The Mint cDNA synthesis kit, primed by a TRBC-specific oligonucleotide, was used to synthesize first-strand cDNA from all RNA. Following uracil-DNA glycosylase treatment, all cDNA underwent a first 18-cycle PCR with the universal primers M1SS and BC2_uni_R. As for how the authors treated the data: Normalization of each sample was performed by random selection of 1 million high-quality reads, each carrying a distinct molecular identifier. Instead of being binned into consensus sequences, reads that shared molecular identifiers were thrown out. CDR3 identification, clonotype clustering and error correction used MiTCR with a Q25 quality threshold and the strictest error-elimination algorithm. A nonparametric unseen species model with Euler transformation was used to estimate lower-bound total TCR beta diversity. TCRdb took the public reads, trimmed them with fastp at Q25, ran MiXCR for clone calling and kept in-frame beta chains. CDR3 protein sequences are deduplicated, and each keeps its most common genes and DNA. The V and J calls follow TCRdb's processing rather than the paper's. The sample profile shows hundreds of thousands of distinct CDR3 sequences; roughly 60% of them were found once. The leading ten clones occupy approximately 20% of the sample.

What the authors observed across the whole study: Total diversity estimates from one million sequenced T cells were considered lower bounds and underestimates. Because donor CMV infection status was unknown, age-related changes in expanded clonotypes were potentially confounded. Observed TCR beta diversity per million T cells fell roughly linearly with age, and a significant reduction was already apparent by age about 36. Compared with the aged group, the long-lived group had more naive CD4+ T cells, fewer expanded clones and increased TCR diversity, a pattern suggesting age selection. Observed TCR beta diversity correlated strongly with the percentage of naive T cells measured by flow cytometry. Conclusive comparison of naive and antigen-experienced compartments was prevented by the profiling of bulk unsorted PBMCs.

The 35 to 40 donors, aged 6 to 90 years, were systemically healthy Caucasian individuals from Russia. Around 10 milliliters of peripheral blood were collected from each donor into EDTA-treated Vacutainer tubes. PBMCs were isolated by Ficoll-Paque density-gradient centrifugation, with at least 6 million obtained per sample. Trizol reagent was used to extract total RNA from the PBMCs, yielding at least 5.5 micrograms per sample. The percentages of naive CD45RAhigh/CD27high T cells were determined by flow cytometry on a PBMC aliquot from every donor. Trimming takes 0 bases from V and 0 bases from J, and the germline ends sit 12 bases apart. The CDR3 starts with the cysteine, ends with the phenylalanine, and has 17 residues. Here the CDR3 DNA is all that survives: 51 bases in frame from base 1. In the germline V gene, CDR1 corresponds to MNHEY and CDR2 to SVGEGT.

Sequencing input: blood. This clonotype was obtained from a young man in good health. The sequence links TRBV6-2 or TRBV6-3 to TRBJ2-4, and perhaps TRBD2 as D gene, on 6 matching bases. CDR3 region: CASSYSEGLPAKNIQYF. The nucleotides are TGTGCCAGCAGTTACTCGGAGGGCCTGCCAGCCAAAAACATTCAGTACTTC.